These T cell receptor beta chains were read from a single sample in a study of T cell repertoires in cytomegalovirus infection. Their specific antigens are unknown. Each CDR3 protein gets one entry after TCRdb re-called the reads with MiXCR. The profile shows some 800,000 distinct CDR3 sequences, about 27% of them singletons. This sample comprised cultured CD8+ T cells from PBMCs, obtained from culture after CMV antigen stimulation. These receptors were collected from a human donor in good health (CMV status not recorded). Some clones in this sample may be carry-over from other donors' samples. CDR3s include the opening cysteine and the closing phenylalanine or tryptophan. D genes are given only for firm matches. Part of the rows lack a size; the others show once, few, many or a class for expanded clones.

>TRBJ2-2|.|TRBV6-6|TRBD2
CASRKRGEPPLFF
TGTGCCAGCAGAAAGCGGGGGGAGCCCCCGCTGTTTTTT
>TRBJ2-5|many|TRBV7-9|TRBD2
CASNHVASGGRETQYF
TGTGCCAGCAACCATGTTGCGAGCGGGGGACGGGAGACCCAGTACTTC
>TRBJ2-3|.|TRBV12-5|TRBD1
CASGLGQTRTDTQYF
TGTGCTAGTGGATTGGGACAGACTCGCACAGATACGCAGTATTTT
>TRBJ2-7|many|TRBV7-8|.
CASSLAQEQYF
TGTGCCAGCAGCTTAGCCCAGGAGCAGTACTTC
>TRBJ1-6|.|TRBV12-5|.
CASGLNNSPLHF
TGTGCTAGTGGTTTGAATAATTCACCCCTCCACTTT
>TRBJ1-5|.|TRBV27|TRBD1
CASSFGQGREPQHF
TGTGCCAGCAGTTTCGGACAGGGGAGAGAGCCCCAGCATTTT
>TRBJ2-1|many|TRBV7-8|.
CASSFRSAYNEQFF
TGTGCCAGCAGCTTCCGCAGCGCCTACAATGAGCAGTTCTTC
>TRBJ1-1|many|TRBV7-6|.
CASSPRQISDTEAFF
TGTGCCAGCAGCCCGCGACAGATAAGCGACACTGAAGCTTTCTTT
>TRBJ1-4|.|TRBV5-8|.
CASSFGPGDEKLFF
TGTGCCAGCAGCTTCGGACCCGGGGATGAAAAACTGTTTTTT
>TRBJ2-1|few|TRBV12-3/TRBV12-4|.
CASSLIRTSYNEQFF
TGTGCCAGCAGTTTGATAAGGACTTCCTACAATGAGCAGTTCTTC
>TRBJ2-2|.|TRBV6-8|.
CASSYSISEYTGELFF
TGTGCCAGCAGTTACTCGATATCCGAATATACCGGGGAGCTGTTTTTT
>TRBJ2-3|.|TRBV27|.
CASSLTAYSTDTQYF
TGTGCCAGCAGTTTAACAGCATACTCCACAGATACGCAGTATTTT
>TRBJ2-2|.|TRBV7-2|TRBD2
CASSLGRAGKTGEPFF
TGTGCCAGCAGCTTAGGGAGAGCGGGGAAAACCGGGGAGCCGTTTTTT
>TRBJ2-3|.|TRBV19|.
CASSIFGDTDTQYF
TGTGCCAGTAGTATTTTTGGGGACACAGATACGCAGTATTTT
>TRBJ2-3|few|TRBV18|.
CASSPPDHTTDTQYF
TGTGCCAGCTCACCACCGGATCACACCACAGATACGCAGTATTTT
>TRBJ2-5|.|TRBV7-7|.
CASSSTVSETQYF
TGTGCTAGCAGCTCGACAGTTTCGGAGACCCAGTACTTC